The 16 T cell receptor beta chains presented below share a single source sample, sequenced in a study of cytomegalovirus exposure and HLA in healthy donors. Primers included in the PCR were 60 Vbeta and 13 Jbeta primers. TCRdb's table, derived via immunoSEQ multiplex PCR, lists solely in-frame clones and lacks some. The table includes around 97,000 clones, around 76% detected once. Specimen: PBMCs. Receptors were obtained from a woman between 18 and 30 years old in good health and CMV-seropositive.

This clone was recorded only once. This chain joins TRBV4-1 and TRBJ2-7; maybe TRBD1 (6 bases). V lost 2 bases and J lost 1, with 9 bases in between. The CDR3 loop spans 14 amino acids. Germline V lookup: CDR1 MGHRA, CDR2 YSYEKL. CDR3 loop: CASSQRTASYEQYF. The CDR3 coding sequence is TGCGCCAGCAGCCAAAGGACAGCTTCCTACGAGCAGTACTTC.

This clone showed up just a few times. V is TRBV6-6 and J is TRBJ2-1; D is perhaps TRBD2 (5 bases). The CDR3 loop spans 11 amino acids. V shed 11 bases and J shed 6 bases, with 11 bases lying between them. Germline assignment: CDR1 MNHNY and CDR2 SVGAGI (reference sequence). The CDR3 sequence is CAGGFSNEQFF. In DNA form, the CDR3 reads TGTGCCGGAGGTTTTTCCAATGAGCAGTTCTTC.

This clone was counted once. This rearrangement joins TRBV18 to TRBJ1-1; tentatively, D is TRBD1 (6 bases). This CDR3 is 14 amino acids long. Trimming pared 5 bases from V and 0 bases from J, leaving 10 bases between. Per germline, CDR1 KGHSH and CDR2 LQKENI. The CDR3 coding sequence is TGTGCCAGCTCAAGGGACACGATGAACACTGAAGCTTTCTTT. Amino acid sequence: CASSRDTMNTEAFF.

This clone was counted many times. The genes are TRBV5-1 and TRBJ2-3, with a tentative D call TRBD1 (6 bases). V was cut by 0 bases and J by 9 bases, with 11 bases left in between. Germline CDR1 SGHRS, CDR2 YFSETQ. The CDR3 contains 13 residues. CDR3 sequence: CASSLEDQGTQYF. For the CDR3, the DNA is TGCGCCAGCAGCTTGGAGGACCAGGGGACGCAGTATTTT.

The chain employs TRBV5-1 and TRBJ2-1, with 7 nucleotides matching TRBD2. In germline, CDR1 is SGHRS, CDR2 YFSETQ. The V segment lost 4 bases and the J segment 7 bases; nucleotides outside the gene matches: 14. There are 16 residues in the CDR3. In nucleotides, the CDR3 is TGCGCCAGCAGCCCGTTAAGTTGGGGGGGACGAAATGAGCAGTTCTTC. Residues: CASSPLSWGGRNEQFF.

V gene TRBV5-1 combines with J gene TRBJ2-1, with TRBD2 matching 14 bases. The CDR3 length is 16 residues. With V trimmed by 4 bases and J by 6 bases, 6 bases remained unmatched. Looked up from germline, CDR1 is SGHRS and CDR2 is YFSETQ. CDR3 DNA sequence: TGCGCCAGCAGCGTCCAGACTAGCGGGAGGGCCAATGAGCAGTTCTTC. It codes for CASSVQTSGRANEQFF.

Written as DNA, the CDR3 is TGCGCCAGCAGCTTGGACCAGGGGAGACTGTTTTTT. Protein sequence: CASSLDQGRLFF. The rearrangement uses TRBV5-1 and TRBJ1-4, with a weak D call TRBD1 (6 bases). The CDR3 is made up of 12 amino acids. Germline assignment: CDR1 SGHRS and CDR2 YFSETQ. Trimming stripped 0 bases from V and 13 bases from J, with 10 bases between. The complete variable domain, with remaining parts taken from reference TRBV5-1 and TRBJ1-4, reads KAGVTQTPRYLIKTRGQQVTLSCSPISGHRSVSWYQQTPGQGLQFLFEYFSETQRNKGNFPGRFSGRQFSNSRSEMNVSTLELGDSALYLCASSLDQGRLFFGSGTQLSVL.

V gene TRBV6-6 combines with J gene TRBJ1-1; no reliable D call. Per the germline V gene, CDR1 is MNHNY and CDR2 is SVGAGI (reference sequence). Trimming took 6 bases from V and 0 from J, leaving 5 bases between them. This CDR3 has 12 amino acids. This CDR3 is CASRGLNTEAFF. CDR3 DNA sequence: TGTGCCAGCAGGGGCTTGAACACTGAAGCTTTCTTT.

The chain uses TRBV5-1 and TRBJ2-7; the D gene is possibly TRBD2 (6 bases). Germline V gene data show CDR1 as SGHRS and CDR2 as YFSETQ. The length of the CDR3 is 14 residues. The V end was cut by 5 bases, the J end by 0 bases, with 12 bases between. The CDR3: CASRRDGSSYEQYF. The CDR3 bases are TGCGCCAGCAGGCGGGACGGTAGCTCCTACGAGCAGTACTTC.

This chain joins TRBV28 and TRBJ2-7; 8 bases map to TRBD1. The V and J ends lost 6 bases and 7 bases, in that order; junction bases with no gene match: 14. Per the germline V gene, CDR1 is MDHEN and CDR2 is SYDVKM. The CDR3 runs to 15 residues. The DNA of the CDR3 is TGTGCCAGCAGGTTACACCCAGGGGGCGCGGGTGAGCAGTACTTC. Translating gives CASRLHPGGAGEQYF.

The chain uses TRBV19 and TRBJ2-7, with a weak D call TRBD1 (5 bases). This CDR3 region has 15 residues. The germline V gene encodes CDR1 LNHDA and CDR2 SQIVND (reference sequence). V was clipped by 9 bases and J by 5 bases, with 23 bases between them. The CDR3 DNA is TGTGCCAGCTCTCCCCTCAGGGAAACCCTCGACGAGCAGTACTTC. Translating it yields CASSPLRETLDEQYF.

The chain is built from TRBV7-3 and TRBJ2-1, with D unresolved. The CDR3 covers 14 residues. V was clipped by 1 base and J by 6 bases, with 10 bases between them. CDR1 is SGHTA and CDR2 is FQGTGA in the germline V gene. CDR3 protein: CASSLNYPLNEQFF. In nucleotides, the CDR3 is TGTGCCAGCAGCTTAAACTACCCCCTCAATGAGCAGTTCTTC. The variable domain in full, completed from reference TRBV7-3 and TRBJ2-1, reads GAGVSQTPSNKVTEKGKYVELRCDPISGHTALYWYRQSLGQGPEFLIYFQGTGAADDSGLPNDRFFAVRPEGSVSTLKIQRTERGDSAVYLCASSLNYPLNEQFFGPGTRLTVL.

The chain has TRBV5-1 and TRBJ2-1; possible D gene TRBD1, 7 bases. The CDR3 has 16 residues. V lost 3 bases and J lost 8, with 21 bases in between. The V gene's germline CDR1 is SGHRS and CDR2 YFSETQ. This CDR3 is CASSYRQGGFVDEQFF. The CDR3 nucleotides are TGCGCCAGCAGCTACCGACAGGGAGGTTTTGTAGATGAGCAGTTCTTC.

The chain recombines TRBV2 with TRBJ2-2; D is possibly TRBD2 (6 bases). The CDR3 consists of 12 residues. The V gene's germline CDR1 is SNHLY and CDR2 FYNNEI. CDR3: CATDRGTGELFF. CDR3 nucleotides: TGTGCTACTGACCGGGGGACCGGGGAGCTGTTTTTT.

The chain couples TRBV5-4 to TRBJ2-7, with D maybe TRBD2 (6 bases). CDR3 size: 15 residues. Trimming cost V 0 bases and J 2 bases, with 12 bases left between them. Germline values: CDR1 SGHNT, CDR2 YYREEE (reference sequence). CDR3: CASSLALSGTYEQYF. In nucleotides, the CDR3 is TGTGCCAGCAGCTTGGCCCTTAGCGGAACCTACGAGCAGTACTTC.

The rearrangement links TRBV27 to TRBJ1-1; 9 nucleotides match TRBD1. Trimming at V came to 7 bases and at J to 4 bases, leaving 10 bases not matched to a gene. The CDR3 runs to 15 residues. Germline V lookup: CDR1 MNHEY, CDR2 SMNVEV (reference sequence). This CDR3 reads CASTSGQGGSTEAFF. Here the CDR3 DNA reads TGTGCCAGCACCTCGGGACAGGGAGGTTCCACTGAAGCTTTCTTT.